A selection of T cell receptor beta chains follows, all from one sample in a study of T-cell memory formation after mild COVID-19. A single record per CDR3 protein comes from TCRdb applying MiXCR to the 5' RACE reads. The sample lists 550,000 to 700,000 distinct CDR3 sequences, roughly 17% seen once, with about 8.1% in the top ten. Sequencing was performed on PBMCs or a T cell subset sorted from them (not recorded which). Source of these receptors: an adult woman who had mild COVID-19 (a few samples of this study predate the infection). Cell type and time point are not known. The CDR3 runs from the conserved cysteine through the conserved F or W. D genes are given only for firm matches. Rows give clone size only sometimes, using once, few, many, or a class for an expanded clone.

J: TRBJ2-7
size: NA
V: TRBV2
D: TRBD2
DNA: TGTGCCAGCAGTGTGTTACCCCCGGGACTAGCGCAAGAGCAGTACTTC
CDR3: CASSVLPPGLAQEQYF

J: TRBJ2-1
size: NA
V: TRBV5-1
D: NA
DNA: TGCGCCAGCAGCTTAGGATCTCTAGGAAATGAGCAGTTCTTC
CDR3: CASSLGSLGNEQFF

J: TRBJ1-2
size: once
V: TRBV19
D: NA
DNA: TGTGCCAGTAGTCCCGTTGAGAAGAACTATGGCTACACCTTC
CDR3: CASSPVEKNYGYTF

J: TRBJ2-3
size: many
V: TRBV12-3/TRBV12-4
D: NA
DNA: TGTGCCAGCAGTTTATCCCCGCGGCACACAGATACGCAGTATTTT
CDR3: CASSLSPRHTDTQYF

J: TRBJ2-7
size: NA
V: TRBV19
D: TRBD2
DNA: TGTGCCACCCAAGCGGGGGCCTCCTACGAGCAGTACTTC
CDR3: CATQAGASYEQYF

J: TRBJ2-1
size: few
V: TRBV6-6
D: TRBD1
DNA: TGTGCCAGCATCCAAAAAGGGGGCTCTGGTTACAATGAGCAGTTCTTC
CDR3: CASIQKGGSGYNEQFF

J: TRBJ2-4
size: many
V: TRBV27
D: NA
DNA: TGTGCCAGCAGAGCAGGGGCGAAAAACATTCAGTACTTC
CDR3: CASRAGAKNIQYF

J: TRBJ2-3
size: NA
V: TRBV18
D: TRBD1
DNA: TGTGCCAGCTCACTAAGACAGGGAAACACAGATACGCAGTATTTT
CDR3: CASSLRQGNTDTQYF

J: TRBJ2-7
size: NA
V: TRBV5-6
D: TRBD2
DNA: TGTGCCAGCAGCTTTGGGACTAGGCACGAGCAGTACTTC
CDR3: CASSFGTRHEQYF

J: TRBJ2-1
size: NA
V: TRBV7-8
D: TRBD2
DNA: TGTGCCAGCAGCGCCCTAGCGGGAGGGCCGAATGAGCAGTTCTTC
CDR3: CASSALAGGPNEQFF

J: TRBJ1-2
size: NA
V: TRBV5-1
D: NA
DNA: TGCGCCAGCAGCTTGGAGGCAGAATTTAACTATGGCTACACCTTC
CDR3: CASSLEAEFNYGYTF

J: TRBJ1-3
size: NA
V: TRBV7-9
D: NA
DNA: TGTGCCAGCAGGCCCAGGGGAGGAAACACCATATATTTT
CDR3: CASRPRGGNTIYF

J: TRBJ1-3
size: NA
V: TRBV20-1
D: TRBD1
DNA: TGCAGTGCTACGACAGGGGTCAGCAGAAACACCATATATTTT
CDR3: CSATTGVSRNTIYF

J: TRBJ2-5
size: NA
V: TRBV5-1
D: NA
DNA: TGCGCCAGCAGCTTGCTGACATTTCAAGAGACCCAGTACTTC
CDR3: CASSLLTFQETQYF

J: TRBJ1-5
size: many
V: TRBV4-3
D: NA
DNA: TGCGCCAGCAGCCAGGGCCTCGGGAATCAGCCCCAGCATTTT
CDR3: CASSQGLGNQPQHF

J: TRBJ1-1
size: NA
V: TRBV7-3
D: NA
DNA: TGTGCCAGCAGCTCCACCCCAACCACTGAAGCTTTCTTT
CDR3: CASSSTPTTEAFF

J: TRBJ2-4
size: NA
V: TRBV7-8
D: TRBD2
DNA: TGTGCCAGCAGCTTAGGGGCTAGCGGGGTAAAAAACATTCAGTACTTC
CDR3: CASSLGASGVKNIQYF

J: TRBJ2-2
size: few
V: TRBV12-3/TRBV12-4
D: TRBD2
DNA: TGTGCCAGCCAGCTAGCGGGTATTATCGGGGAGCTGTTTTTT
CDR3: CASQLAGIIGELFF

J: TRBJ2-3
size: NA
V: TRBV6-4
D: NA
DNA: TGTGCCAGCAGTGAAACAGGGGAAACGGGAGCGGACACAGATACGCAGTATTTT
CDR3: CASSETGETGADTDTQYF

J: TRBJ1-5
size: few
V: TRBV20-1
D: NA
DNA: TGCAGTGCTTCCAATCAGCCCCAGCATTTT
CDR3: CSASNQPQHF

J: TRBJ2-7
size: NA
V: TRBV24-1
D: NA
DNA: TGTGCCACCAGTGATTCTCTGGAGCAGTACTTC
CDR3: CATSDSLEQYF

J: TRBJ2-3
size: many
V: TRBV7-2
D: NA
DNA: TGTGCCAGCAGCTCAAATACACGGGATACGCAGTATTTT
CDR3: CASSSNTRDTQYF

J: TRBJ2-5
size: few
V: TRBV3-1
D: TRBD1
DNA: TGTGCCAGCAGCCAAATGACAGGGGTACAAGAGACCCAGTACTTC
CDR3: CASSQMTGVQETQYF

J: TRBJ2-5
size: many
V: TRBV15
D: NA
DNA: TGTGCCACCAGCAGAGGGATTGAAGAGACCCAGTACTTC
CDR3: CATSRGIEETQYF

J: TRBJ2-3
size: few
V: TRBV6-6
D: TRBD1
DNA: TGTGCCAGCAGTTGGGGTCAGGGGGCCCGAGATACGCAGTATTTT
CDR3: CASSWGQGARDTQYF

J: TRBJ2-7
size: few
V: TRBV19
D: NA
DNA: TGTGCCAGTAGTCTAACCGGGACTTCCCCCTACGAGCAGTACTTC
CDR3: CASSLTGTSPYEQYF

J: TRBJ2-7
size: NA
V: TRBV7-3
D: TRBD2
DNA: TGTGCCAGCAGCTCAGGACTGGCTAGCGGGAGCGTATCCTACGAGCAGTACTTC
CDR3: CASSSGLASGSVSYEQYF

J: TRBJ2-3
size: few
V: TRBV12-3/TRBV12-4
D: NA
DNA: TGTGCCAGCAGCGCGAGGCCCAGGACAGATACGCAGTATTTT
CDR3: CASSARPRTDTQYF

J: TRBJ2-1
size: NA
V: TRBV24-1
D: NA
DNA: TGTGCCACCAGTGACCATTATGGGGATGAGCAGTTCTTC
CDR3: CATSDHYGDEQFF

J: TRBJ2-7
size: NA
V: TRBV6-5
D: TRBD1
DNA: TGTGCCAGCAACGCCAGACAGGGGGTCTCCTACGAGCAGTACTTC
CDR3: CASNARQGVSYEQYF

J: TRBJ2-3
size: few
V: TRBV2
D: NA
DNA: TGTGCCGGCTCTCGGCGGGGTTCAGATACGCAGTATTTT
CDR3: CAGSRRGSDTQYF

J: TRBJ2-1
size: NA
V: TRBV10-3
D: TRBD2
DNA: TGTGCCATCAGTGAGTCAGCAGGCGCGGGGGTTGGTGAGCAGTTCTTC
CDR3: CAISESAGAGVGEQFF

J: TRBJ2-5
size: NA
V: TRBV5-5
D: TRBD2
DNA: TGTGCCAGCAGCTTGGGGCTAGCGGGAGACCAAGAGACCCAGTACTTC
CDR3: CASSLGLAGDQETQYF

J: TRBJ2-1
size: few
V: TRBV11-2
D: TRBD2
DNA: TGTGCCAGTGCGGGAGGGACCTACAATGAGCAGTTCTTC
CDR3: CASAGGTYNEQFF

J: TRBJ2-1
size: few
V: TRBV5-4
D: NA
DNA: TGTGCCAGCAGCTCCCGGGACAACAATGAGCAGTTCTTC
CDR3: CASSSRDNNEQFF

J: TRBJ2-5
size: many
V: TRBV25-1
D: NA
DNA: TGTGCCAGCAGTCCCCTGACAGCCTACCAAGAGACCCAGTACTTC
CDR3: CASSPLTAYQETQYF

J: TRBJ2-1
size: few
V: TRBV18
D: NA
DNA: TGTGCCAGCTCACCACCGACTGGAGCGGGCTCCTACAATGAGCAGTTCTTC
CDR3: CASSPPTGAGSYNEQFF

J: TRBJ2-1
size: NA
V: TRBV2
D: NA
DNA: TGTGCCAGCGGGGTGGTCAATGAGCAGTTCTTC
CDR3: CASGVVNEQFF

J: TRBJ2-5
size: few
V: TRBV15
D: NA
DNA: TGTGCCACCAGCACGGGGACCTACCTCGGGGAAGAGACCCAGTACTTC
CDR3: CATSTGTYLGEETQYF

J: TRBJ1-1
size: NA
V: TRBV25-1
D: NA
DNA: TGTGCCAGCAGTGAACACAGGGCGGGGACCACTGAAGCTTTCTTT
CDR3: CASSEHRAGTTEAFF

J: TRBJ2-7
size: NA
V: TRBV4-2
D: NA
DNA: TGTGCCAGCAGCCAAATGGGCGGGTCCGAGCAGTACTTC
CDR3: CASSQMGGSEQYF